The following is a T cell receptor (beta chain) sequence with its context. Its antigen remains unidentified. Nothing much larger sits one base from this clone, and base qualities are not available. The V and J ends are trimmed by 5 bases and 0 bases, leaving 8 bases between them. As encoded in the germline V gene, CDR1 is MNHEY while CDR2 is SVGEGT. Including cysteine and phenylalanine, the CDR3 has 14 amino acids. CDR3 DNA is the only sequence kept; it has 42 bases, read in frame from the first base. This sample was sequenced with an Illumina HiSeq 1500. TCRdb handled the public reads itself, with Q25 trimming in fastp and clone calling in MiXCR, and kept productive beta chains. Here each entry gathers all rows of one CDR3 protein and keeps the most common genes and DNA. This sample is represented by 170,000 or so distinct CDR3 sequences; 17% of them were singletons. The ten largest account for almost 25% of the sample.

This sample was taken from a study of T cell repertoires in cytomegalovirus infection (dated by TCRdb to 2018 to 2020). Some background on the complete study: Donor HLA type was relevant to the analysis, as public TCR beta signatures indicated carriage of CMV infection together with the matching HLA type.

The paper's findings and limits, for the study overall: The ex vivo response was dominated by HLA-C-restricted CMV-specific TCR beta clonotypes, and the single most frequent clonotype in two of eight donors was supplied by these HLA-C-restricted clonotypes. In both this cohort and an independent cohort of approximately 350 donors, the cumulative frequency of public TCR beta family members distinguished carriers of CMV infection plus the relevant HLA type.

The sample taken for sequencing was CD8+ T cells from PBMCs. The sequence derives from a human donor in good health (CMV status not recorded). Some clones in this sample may be carry-over from other donors' samples. The rearranged chain carries TRBV6-2 or TRBV6-3 and TRBJ2-4; the D gene identity is not certain. CDR3 sequence: CASSRNTAKNIQYF. The nucleotides read TGTGCCAGCAGTCGGAACACAGCCAAAAACATTCAGTACTTC.